A selection of T cell receptor beta chains follows, all from one sample in a study of blood T cell repertoires in COVID-19. Using immunoSEQ multiplex PCR, the repertoire was profiled, and TCRdb retains in-frame clones only, with some absent. The sample carries around 210,000 clones, approximately 84% recorded once. The sequenced sample consisted of peripheral blood. The receptor source for this set is a woman of 80 years or more with COVID-19, enrolled during active disease. Both conserved end residues are part of each CDR3. A D gene is named only where the DNA matches it firmly. The size entry is marked missing in some rows and otherwise reads once, few, many or a size class.

cdr3_nt	cdr3_aa	clone_size	j_call	v_call	d_call
TGTGCCAGCAGCTTTTATGACAGGGGAGATGAGCAGTTCTTC	CASSFYDRGDEQFF	few	TRBJ2-1	TRBV11-1	TRBD1
TGTGCCAGCAGTTTTCGGACTGTTGAGTACTATGGCTACACCTTC	CASSFRTVEYYGYTF	once	TRBJ1-2	TRBV28	NA
TGCGCCAGCTCGGGACTAGCGGGGGAACAGGGGTTCTTC	CASSGLAGEQGFF	NA	TRBJ2-1	TRBV5-1	TRBD2
TGCGCCAGCAGCCCGGCGGGGACAGGATTGACCGGGGAGCTGTTTTTT	CASSPAGTGLTGELFF	NA	TRBJ2-2	TRBV5-1	TRBD1
TGTGCCAGACCCCAAACAGGGAGAGAAGGAAACACCATATATTTT	CARPQTGREGNTIYF	NA	TRBJ1-3	TRBV27	NA
TGTGCCAGCAGTTTACCCGGTTTTGAAGATACGCAGTATTTT	CASSLPGFEDTQYF	NA	TRBJ2-3	TRBV27	NA
TGTGCCAGCAGTTACGCACTAGCGGGAGTAAGGCGGGGAGCTGTTTTT	CASSYALAGVRRGAVF	NA	TRBJ2-2	TRBV6-2/TRBV6-3	TRBD2
TGTGCTAGTGGGTCTCGGGGGACTGGGGCCAACGTCCTGACTTTC	CASGSRGTGANVLTF	NA	TRBJ2-6	TRBV12-5	NA
TGCAGCGCCTGTCTAGTATTTCCTAATGAAAAACTGTTTTTT	CSACLVFPNEKLFF	once	TRBJ1-4	TRBV29-1	NA
TGCGCCAGCAGCTTCGGCCAGCGGGACGGTGAGCAGTTCTTC	CASSFGQRDGEQFF	NA	TRBJ2-1	TRBV5-1	TRBD2
TGCGCCAGCACCCTACTAGCGGGAGGTATCTACAATGAGCAGTTCTTC	CASTLLAGGIYNEQFF	once	TRBJ2-1	TRBV5-1	TRBD2
TGTGCCAGTAGTTCACCGGGACAGGCAGCATATGGCTACACCTTC	CASSSPGQAAYGYTF	NA	TRBJ1-2	TRBV19	TRBD1
TGTGCCAGCACCCCGGGACAGGGGAGGGCCGGGGAGCTGTTTTTT	CASTPGQGRAGELFF	NA	TRBJ2-2	TRBV28	TRBD1
TGCGCCAGCAGCCCTCCGGACAGCCACACCATATATTTT	CASSPPDSHTIYF	NA	TRBJ1-3	TRBV5-1	NA
TGTGCCAGCAGTTGGGGGACAGGCTCCTACGAGCAGTACTTC	CASSWGTGSYEQYF	NA	TRBJ2-7	TRBV27	TRBD1
TGTGCCACCTCCGACAGGGGTGGTCAGCCCCAGCATTTT	CATSDRGGQPQHF	NA	TRBJ1-5	TRBV24-1	TRBD1
TGTGCCAGCAGCGCAGGAGGGGGCTATGGGACCGGGGAGCTGTTTTTT	CASSAGGGYGTGELFF	NA	TRBJ2-2	TRBV9	NA
TGTGCTAGCAGCTTAAGACAGGGGGGAGAAAAACTGTTTTTT	CASSLRQGGEKLFF	NA	TRBJ1-4	TRBV7-7	TRBD1
TGTGCCAGCAGACCCAGCGGGAGTGGGGACAATGAGCAGTTCTTC	CASRPSGSGDNEQFF	NA	TRBJ2-1	TRBV6-5	TRBD2
TGTGCCAGCAGCGTAGCTACAGGCCGGGCCGATCAAGGTACGCAGTATTTT	CASSVATGRADQGTQYF	NA	TRBJ2-3	TRBV9	NA
TGTGCCAGCAGCTTTCAGGGGGTGGCACAGCCCCAGCATTTT	CASSFQGVAQPQHF	NA	TRBJ1-5	TRBV7-8	TRBD1
TGTGCCAGCAACCGTAGGTTGACCGGGTTTACTGAAGCTTTCTTT	CASNRRLTGFTEAFF	NA	TRBJ1-1	TRBV28	NA
TGTGCCAGCAGTGGTTCTCCCTCTAGCACAGATACGCAGTATTTT	CASSGSPSSTDTQYF	NA	TRBJ2-3	TRBV2	NA
TGTGCCAGCTCACCGACCTCCGACAGGGATTCCTATGGCTACACCTTC	CASSPTSDRDSYGYTF	NA	TRBJ1-2	TRBV18	TRBD1
TGTGCCAGCAGCCTCGGACAGGAGGATTACGAGCAGTACTTC	CASSLGQEDYEQYF	NA	TRBJ2-7	TRBV5-4	TRBD1
TGCGCCAGCGCAATACTTGGTCTTAATTCACCCCTCCACTTT	CASAILGLNSPLHF	NA	TRBJ1-6	TRBV4-1	NA
TGTGCCAGCAGCCCCAATGGGGGACTCCACTCCAATGAGCAGTTCTTC	CASSPNGGLHSNEQFF	NA	TRBJ2-1	TRBV9	NA